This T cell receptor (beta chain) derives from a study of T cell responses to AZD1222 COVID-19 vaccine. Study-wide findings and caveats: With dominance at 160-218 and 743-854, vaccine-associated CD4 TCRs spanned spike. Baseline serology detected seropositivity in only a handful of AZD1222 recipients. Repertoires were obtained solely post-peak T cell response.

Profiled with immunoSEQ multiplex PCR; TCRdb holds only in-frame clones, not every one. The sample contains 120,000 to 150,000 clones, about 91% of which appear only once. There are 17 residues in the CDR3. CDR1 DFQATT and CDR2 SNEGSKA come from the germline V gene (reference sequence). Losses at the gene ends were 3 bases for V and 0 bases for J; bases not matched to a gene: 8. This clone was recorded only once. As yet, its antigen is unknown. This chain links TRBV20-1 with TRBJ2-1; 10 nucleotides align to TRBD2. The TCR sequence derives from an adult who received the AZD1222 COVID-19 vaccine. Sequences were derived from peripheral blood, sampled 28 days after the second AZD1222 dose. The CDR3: CSASVLAGSHSYNEQFF. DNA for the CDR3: TGCAGTGCTAGTGTACTAGCGGGGTCTCACTCCTACAATGAGCAGTTCTTC.